One sample yielded the 11 T cell receptor beta chains listed below, sequenced in a study of blood T cells in healthy people across ages. Primers used in a second PCR of roughly 7 to 12 cycles were a sample-barcoded 5' primer and a J-beta primer mix. TCRdb re-analysed the 5' RACE reads in MiXCR, keeping a single row per CDR3 protein. The sample has around 900,000 distinct CDR3 sequences, under 35% seen once. Source material: blood. Receptors were obtained from a woman older than 75 in good health.

This clonotype appeared many times. This chain links TRBV30 with TRBJ2-1; D is perhaps TRBD2 (6 bases). Trimming stripped 2 bases from V and 5 bases from J, with 13 bases between. The CDR3 covers 14 residues. Per germline, CDR1 GTSNPN and CDR2 SVGIG (reference sequence). DNA for the CDR3: TGTGCCTGGAGTCCGGGACTTCCTCACAATGAGCAGTTCTTC. It translates to CAWSPGLPHNEQFF.

This clonotype was recorded at least ten times. This chain links TRBV9 with TRBJ2-4; D may match TRBD1 or TRBD2 (5 bases each). This CDR3 has 15 amino acids. Trimming left V 1 base short and J 7 bases short, with 15 bases between. Germline loops: CDR1 SGDLS, CDR2 YYNGEE. This CDR3 reads CASSVTEGPWNIQYF. The CDR3 region has the DNA TGTGCCAGCAGCGTAACCGAGGGGCCCTGGAACATTCAGTACTTC.

Many counts were recorded for this clonotype. The chain links TRBV5-1 to TRBJ1-2, with 7 bases that match TRBD1. The trim removed 0 bases at V and 3 bases at J, leaving 5 bases unmatched. The CDR3 length is 15 residues. CDR1 SGHRS and CDR2 YFSETQ come from the germline V gene. Here the CDR3 reads CASSLVEGADYGYTF. The CDR3 bases are TGCGCCAGCAGCTTGGTAGAGGGGGCCGACTATGGCTACACCTTC.

This clonotype has more than one count but fewer than ten. The rearrangement uses TRBV27 and TRBJ1-5; tentatively, D is TRBD1 (6 bases). Trimming shortened V by 4 bases and J by 6 bases, and 16 bases separated the two germline ends. This CDR3 is built from 15 residues. CDR1 and CDR2 (germline): MNHEY, SMNVEV (reference sequence). The CDR3, as DNA: TGTGCCAGCAGTTCACGAACAGGGAACAGTCAGCCCCAGCATTTT. Its protein is CASSSRTGNSQPQHF.

This chain joins TRBV7-2 and TRBJ1-5, with 9 bases matching TRBD1. CDR1 and CDR2 (germline): SGHTA, FQGNSA. This CDR3 is built from 15 residues. Trimming removed 2 bases from V and 5 bases from J; junction bases left unmatched: 4. CDR3 DNA: TGTGCCAGCAGCTTAACAGGGACAGGGTATCAGCCCCAGCATTTT. Its translation: CASSLTGTGYQPQHF.

At least ten counts were recorded for this clonotype. This rearrangement joins TRBV5-1 to TRBJ2-5; TRBD2 matches 12 bases. Trimming at V came to 0 bases and at J to 7 bases, leaving 10 bases not matched to a gene. Germline values: CDR1 SGHRS, CDR2 YFSETQ. The CDR3 has 17 amino acids. The CDR3 reads CASSLGQTSGGPATQYF. DNA for the CDR3: TGCGCCAGCAGCTTGGGTCAGACTAGCGGGGGACCCGCGACCCAGTACTTC.

The gene calls are TRBV20-1 and TRBJ2-3; D ambiguous. V lost 3 bases to trimming and J lost 5 bases, with 6 bases between them. The CDR3 runs to 11 residues. Germline loops: CDR1 DFQATT, CDR2 SNEGSKA (reference sequence). This CDR3 is CSASPVDTQYF. In DNA form, the CDR3 reads TGCAGTGCTAGTCCGGTAGATACGCAGTATTTT.

This clonotype came up many times. V gene TRBV3-1 combines with J gene TRBJ2-1; D is perhaps TRBD2 (6 bases). The germline CDR1 and CDR2 sequences are LGHDT and YNNKEL (reference sequence). The CDR3 is made up of 18 amino acids. V lost 2 bases and J 0 bases, leaving 17 bases between the germline ends. Written as DNA, the CDR3 is TGTGCCAGCAGCCAATATCTGTTTCGGGGGAGCTCCTACAATGAGCAGTTCTTC. This codes for CASSQYLFRGSSYNEQFF.

The gene calls are TRBV24-1 and TRBJ2-1; the D is unclear. In germline, CDR1 is KGHDR, CDR2 SFDVKD. The CDR3 runs to 11 residues. Trimming pared 8 bases from V and 4 bases from J, leaving 5 bases between. CDR3 bases: TGTGCCACCAAAGGATACAATGAGCAGTTCTTC. It yields the protein CATKGYNEQFF.

This clonotype was counted ten times or more. The rearrangement uses TRBV10-3 and TRBJ2-1; 7 nucleotides line up with TRBD2. The CDR3 length is 15 residues. Germline values: CDR1 ENHRY, CDR2 SYGVKD. Germline trimming cut 5 bases from V and 4 bases from J; bases unmatched to any gene: 8. CDR3 coding DNA: TGTGCCATCAGTCCCCTGATCGGGGGGTACAATGAGCAGTTCTTC. Protein sequence: CAISPLIGGYNEQFF.

Concerning this clonotype itself: This could be a read error, since a much larger clone is one nucleotide away. This rearrangement joins TRBV20-1 to TRBJ1-5; no clear D gene. Trimming pared 1 base from V and 7 bases from J, leaving 11 bases between. CDR3 length: 13 residues. Per germline, CDR1 DFQATT and CDR2 SNEGSKA (reference sequence). As DNA, the CDR3 is TGCAGTGCTAGAGGACTCGCGGGACAGCCCCAGCATTTT. It specifies CSARGLAGQPQHF.